The sequence of this T cell receptor beta chain was determined in a study of T cells after yellow fever vaccination. Whole-study findings and limits: Some clonotypes, a small share, were shared between CD4 and CD8 compartments.

This clonotype occurred a few times. Its antigen is still unknown. A universal primer site and UMIs were added as TCR cDNA was made by 5'RACE template switching. One entry per CDR3 protein, called by TCRdb with MiXCR from the 5' RACE reads. The sample yields under 150,000 distinct CDR3 sequences, roughly 15% seen once. The sample consisted of CD8+ T cells sorted from PBMCs, taken 5 days after the yellow fever booster vaccination. The source of this sequence is a young man who received the YFV17D yellow fever vaccine.

This CDR3 reads CASSYSRGNTEAFF. Written as DNA, the CDR3 is TGTGCCAGCAGTTACTCGAGGGGGAACACTGAAGCTTTCTTT. This chain uses TRBV6-5 with TRBJ1-1; a weak D match, TRBD1 (5 bases). Germline V CDR1 and CDR2: MNHEY, SVGAGI. The V gene lost 0 bases and the J gene lost 1 base, with 6 bases spanning the gap. This CDR3 region has 14 residues.